This TCR beta chain was recorded in a study of blood T cells in healthy people across ages. For the study at large: About one barcoded beta molecule per two T cells was the capture yield of template switching.

CDR3 length: 14 residues. Per the germline V gene, CDR1 is SQVTM and CDR2 is ANQGSEA. V was cut by 4 bases and J by 2 bases, with 14 bases left in between. On this clonotype itself: Since the CDR3 does not end with the conserved phenylalanine or tryptophan, this likely comes from a read error.

Sample-barcoded 5' priming and a J-beta primer mix drove a second PCR of roughly 7 to 11 cycles. One entry per CDR3 protein results from TCRdb running MiXCR on the 5' RACE reads. In the table there are about 1,800,000 distinct CDR3 sequences, about 28% of which are singletons. The receptor was isolated from a woman aged 30 to 39 in good health. The sample consisted of blood. V usage is TRBV29-1 and J usage is TRBJ1-1; weak D call: TRBD1 (5 bases). Here the CDR3 DNA reads TGCAGCGTTGGGGGGAAGGCGATCAACACTGAAGCTTTCTTG. It translates to CSVGGKAINTEAFL.